This T cell receptor beta chain was identified in a study of cytomegalovirus exposure and HLA in healthy donors (dated by TCRdb to 2017 to 2019). Looking at the study overall: An earlier analysis of a few hundred of the donors reported approximately 260 Gb of sequence data and 90 million to 120 million unique TCR beta sequences obtained from about 179 million T cells. The study aimed to test whether cataloging public T cell receptors could reveal signatures of past pathogen exposure. Typing coverage varied by locus: about 629-640 donors for A, B, C, DRB1 and DQB1; more than 500 for DQA1; more than 600 for DPA1; 450 to 480 for DPB1. Every discovery cohort repertoire had been produced on one sequencing platform. The genetic ancestry cluster associated with self-reported Caucasian donors included roughly 84% of the roughly 410 genotyped donors. The study profiled the T cell repertoires of hundreds of subjects by immunosequencing and related them to cytomegalovirus serostatus. A later analysis re-examined previously published TCR beta repertoires from roughly 720 donors and added high-resolution HLA genotyping to investigate patterns of TCR occurrence. About five DR-DQ haplotypes were treated as single units for association and clustering because of strong linkage in the cohort. Across 398 genotyped donors of the cohort, an average of approximately 240,000 unique TCR beta nucleotide sequences per donor were sequenced, and 15% to 20% of those sequences were non-productive. Besides the first cohort of 550 to 750 subjects, a separate validation cohort made up of 120 different subjects was used. To predict cytomegalovirus infection status, the study brought together high-throughput TCR immunosequencing, statistical association of individual TCRs with disease status, and machine learning. An earlier analysis of approximately 500 of the donors applied high-throughput TCR beta sequencing to assess whether each TCR beta V gene segment acted as functional or pseudogenic. Donor age, sex, ethnicity and CMV serostatus were compiled together with the repertoire data. An early release that covered roughly 600 HLA-typed donors contained around 330 gigabases of sequencing data and about 93 million unique TCR sequences. Rather than drawing on any new phenotypic data, the later analysis identified candidate immune exposures from TCR beta sequences and the way those sequences occurred across donors. A later genetic analysis took genome-wide SNP genotypes for about three fifths of the 666 donors and used that subset as a discovery cohort. Both class I and class II loci were covered by HLA typing, at four-digit resolution. The research as a whole found: At a false discovery rate of 0.05, a later analysis linked about 16,000 TCR beta sequences to specific HLA alleles. Most TCR sequences were observed very rarely across donors, whereas some public TCRs were present in many individuals. According to a later analysis, parvovirus B19, influenza, CMV and Epstein-Barr virus appeared linked to several top co-occurrence clusters. Sequencing depth was assumed to be roughly uniform across donors in the presence/absence analyses, though that assumption may not hold. Strong co-occurrence of HLA alleles, especially DR and DQ, made assigning TCR associations to individual alleles difficult. The only immune exposure information available for the cohort was CMV serostatus. Cytomegalovirus status was reported to be diagnosed by the classifier with high specificity and sensitivity in both the original and validation cohorts. In an earlier analysis of some 500 of the donors, most TCR beta V segments were observed in productive rearrangements about 90% or about 30% of the time, broadly matching IMGT annotations. In a later genetic analysis, a missense DCLRE1C variant was associated with V-gene and J-gene trimming of TCR beta chains, and the association was replicated in an independent cohort. A group of highly shared sequence variants was considered likely to be a technical artifact of the sequencing pipeline. About 17 rarely observed V segments, including chromosome 9 orphons, were excluded from the earlier analysis of approximately 500 of the donors because counts were too low. In vitro tests confirmed that three of the cytomegalovirus-associated TCR beta chains recognize cytomegalovirus antigens. This cohort had only TCR beta chains sequenced, and the lack of alpha or paired-chain data limited which features could be detected. Some IMGT-functional V segments, including TRBV6-2 and TRBV6-3, could not be distinguished by the 87-base-pair reads and were therefore excluded. A further reported finding was that TCR beta sequences accurately predicted the HLA-A and HLA-B alleles for most subjects in the first cohort. In a later analysis, HLA-associated TCR beta chains were found to be more clonally expanded and to have lower generation probabilities than equally common non-associated chains. The authors suggested that the approach could potentially be extended to other disease states and immunological phenotypes. Correlated functional status among segregating V segments might reflect linkage disequilibrium, but an unknown experimental factor could not be ruled out. Because HLA typing was unavailable for some donors at each locus, only the typed subset was used in association tests. According to a later analysis, TCR association rates differed among HLA loci, with DRB1 alleles showing the most associated TCRs and HLA-C alleles showing the fewest. In a later genetic analysis, fewer N-insertions in productive TCRs were reported among donors in an Asian-associated ancestry cluster than the roughly 700-donor mean. The study gave a list of 150 to 200 TCR beta chains associated with cytomegalovirus. According to a later analysis, most CMV-associated TCR beta chains appeared to be HLA-restricted, and the HLA associations seemed to be driven largely by CMV exposure.

The cohort comprised fewer than 700 healthy bone marrow donors. At the time of sampling, every cohort member was nominally healthy, though immune exposures that went unrecorded were likely present. The donor tested CMV seronegative and was one of the 352 seronegative cohort members. A peripheral blood sample was provided by each donor, and peripheral blood mononuclear cells were used for TCR beta sequencing. Genomic DNA was extracted from the blood cell samples with the Qiagen DNeasy Blood Extraction Kit. Libraries came from the immunoSEQ multiplex PCR assay. The multiplex PCR relied on a mix of 60 forward primers for TCR Vbeta segments and 13 reverse primers for TCR Jbeta segments. Amplification of the CDR3 region of rearranged TCR beta genes was performed with a multiplex PCR assay on genomic DNA. On the Illumina HiSeq System, the amplified TCR beta libraries were sequenced as 87-base-pair reads. On the authors' methods: A later analysis counted tens of millions of unique TCR beta chains across the 600 to 850 repertoires, and about 10 million of these chains were shared by at least two donors. A nearest-neighbor algorithm error-corrected the raw reads and collapsed the reads into unique sequences, merging closely related sequences to remove PCR and sequencing errors. V, D and J gene segments were assigned by aligning CDR3 sequences to IMGT reference sequences. For a sequence to be retained, a match of at least six nucleotides to both a V gene segment and a J gene segment was required. Rearrangements were classified as productive when the CDR3 lacked stop codons and remained in frame with V and J, and all other rearrangements were classified as non-productive. CDR3 was defined according to IMGT convention as the region running from the second conserved V-encoded cysteine to the conserved J-encoded phenylalanine. The earlier analysis of about 500 of the donors excluded sequences that lacked an unambiguous match to a single V gene segment. An earlier analysis of a few hundred of the donors classified V segments as functional when productive rearrangements were above 56.7% and as segregating when the standard deviation between donors was above 5%. To diagnose cytomegalovirus status from the catalog of TCR beta chain sequences, a statistical classification framework was built. A later analysis assigned V and J genes by comparing TCR nucleotide sequences with IMGT/GENE-DB human TR gene sequences. The TCRdist pipeline was used in a later analysis to assign CDR3 sequences and most-parsimonious VDJ recombination scenarios. In a later analysis, each TCR beta chain was defined by its CDR3 amino acid sequence together with its V-gene family, and reads lacking a unique V-gene family were excluded. To address suspected cross-contamination and a sequencing artifact, a later analysis removed several hundred highly shared, low-generation-probability nucleotide sequences. A later analysis calculated a clonal expansion index for each public chain from normalized within-repertoire ranks of inferred template counts. Generation probabilities in a later analysis came from a VDJ recombination model fitted to out-of-frame rearrangements, and those results were checked against IGoR. Hypergeometric tests were used in a later analysis to score TCR-TCR, TCR-HLA and TCR-CMV co-occurrence, with a repertoire-size bias correction applied to the TCR pairs. To estimate false discovery rates, a later analysis permuted the HLA or CMV assignments 20 times. In a later analysis, co-occurring TCRs were grouped using DBSCAN, with TCRdist sequence similarity added in when clustering inside HLA-allele-positive subsets. Co-occurrence clustering excluded repertoires with fewer than 30,000 or more than 120,000 public chains, plus five with anomalous nucleotide sharing. As stored in TCRdb, this immuneACCESS dataset retains in-frame rearrangements with V and J assigned. A fraction of the clones does not appear; measured against another copy, unresolved V genes explain less than half of the discrepancy, and the remainder lacks a known reason. V and J calls and clone size are those listed in that table; D and trimming were worked out from the DNA. Here the sample has some 110,000 clones; more than 75% occur a single time. 1.5% to 2% of the sample goes to the ten largest clones.

V lost 5 bases and J lost 7 bases, and the count of bases not matched to a germline gene is 4. CDR1 and CDR2 are read off the germline V gene as SNHLY and FYNNEI. The CDR3 runs 12 amino acids, cysteine and phenylalanine included. Left in the record is the CDR3 DNA by itself, 36 bases read in frame from the first base. In regard to this clone: What antigen it recognizes has not been identified. No much larger clonotype is one base removed from it; base qualities were not supplied.

This TCR was sampled from a woman aged 40 to 49 in good health and CMV-seronegative. Recombination connected TRBV2 to TRBJ1-2, and 7 junctional nucleotides match TRBD1. The sequencing sample was made of PBMCs. The CDR3 protein sequence reads: CASSQGGGGYTF. The nucleotides read TGTGCCAGCAGTCAGGGGGGCGGTGGCTACACCTTC.